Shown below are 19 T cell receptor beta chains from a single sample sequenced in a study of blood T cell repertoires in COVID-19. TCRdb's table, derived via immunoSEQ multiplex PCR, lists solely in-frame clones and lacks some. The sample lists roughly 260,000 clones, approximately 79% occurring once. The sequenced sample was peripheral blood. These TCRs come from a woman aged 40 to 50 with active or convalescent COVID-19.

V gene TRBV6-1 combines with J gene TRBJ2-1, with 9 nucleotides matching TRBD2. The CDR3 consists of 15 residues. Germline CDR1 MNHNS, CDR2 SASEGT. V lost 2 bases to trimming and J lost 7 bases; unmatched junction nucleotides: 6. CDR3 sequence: CASSERRGGLNEQFF. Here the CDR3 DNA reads TGTGCCAGCAGTGAAAGGCGGGGGGGGCTAAATGAGCAGTTCTTC.

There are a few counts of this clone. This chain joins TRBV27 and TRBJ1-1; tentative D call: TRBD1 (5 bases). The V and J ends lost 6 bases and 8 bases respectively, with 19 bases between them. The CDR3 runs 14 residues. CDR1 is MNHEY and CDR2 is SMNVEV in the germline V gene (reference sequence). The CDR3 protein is CASRPTPGGTEAFF. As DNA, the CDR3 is TGTGCCAGCAGACCCACTCCCGGGGGGACGGAAGCTTTCTTT.

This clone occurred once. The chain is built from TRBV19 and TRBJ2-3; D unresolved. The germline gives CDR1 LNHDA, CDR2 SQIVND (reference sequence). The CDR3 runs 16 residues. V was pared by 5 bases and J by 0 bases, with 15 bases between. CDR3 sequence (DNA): TGTGCCAGTAGTTTACAGTTTCCTCCTAGCACAGATACGCAGTATTTT. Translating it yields CASSLQFPPSTDTQYF.

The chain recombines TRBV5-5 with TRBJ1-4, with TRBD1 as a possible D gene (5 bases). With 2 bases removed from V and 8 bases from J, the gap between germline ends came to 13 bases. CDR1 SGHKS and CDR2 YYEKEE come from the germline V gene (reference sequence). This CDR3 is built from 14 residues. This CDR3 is CASSFLREGEKLFF. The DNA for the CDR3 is TGTGCCAGCAGCTTTCTCAGGGAAGGGGAAAAACTGTTTTTT.

CDR3 coding DNA: TGTGCCAGCAGCCAGACAGATCCGGGGACCCAGTACTTC. Its translation: CASSQTDPGTQYF. The J gene is TRBJ2-5, the V gene TRBV14; a weak D match, TRBD1 (5 bases). This CDR3 spans 13 amino acids. Germline V gene lookup returns CDR1 SGHDN and CDR2 FVKESK. Trimming left V 3 bases short and J 7 bases short, with 12 bases between.

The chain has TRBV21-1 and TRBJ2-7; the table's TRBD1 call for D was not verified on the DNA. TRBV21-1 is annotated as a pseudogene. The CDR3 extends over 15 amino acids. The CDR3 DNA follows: TGTGCCAGCAGCGGTGGACAGAGCTTTACCTACGAGCAGTACTTC. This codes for CASSGGQSFTYEQYF.

The CDR3 is CASSTNNSPLHF. The CDR3 DNA reads TGTGCCAGCTCAACTAATAATTCACCCCTCCACTTT. The chain is built from TRBV18 and TRBJ1-6; D is uncertain. Trimming removed 5 bases at V and 5 bases at J, with 4 bases between. The CDR3 extends over 12 amino acids. The V gene's germline CDR1 is KGHSH and CDR2 LQKENI. Drawing the rest from reference TRBV18 and TRBJ1-6, the complete variable domain is NAGVMQNPRHLVRRRGQEARLRCSPMKGHSHVYWYRQLPEEGLKFMVYLQKENIIDESGMPKERFSAEFPKEGPSILRIQQVVRGDSAAYFCASSTNNSPLHFGNGTRLTVT.

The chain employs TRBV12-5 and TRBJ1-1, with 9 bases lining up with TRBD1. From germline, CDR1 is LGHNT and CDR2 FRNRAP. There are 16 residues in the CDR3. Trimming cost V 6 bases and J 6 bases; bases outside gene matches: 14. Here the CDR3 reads CASGRSVDRGRSEAFF. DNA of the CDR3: TGTGCTAGTGGCAGATCGGTTGACAGGGGGAGATCTGAAGCTTTCTTT. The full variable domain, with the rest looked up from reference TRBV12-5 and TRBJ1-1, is DARVTQTPRHKVTEMGQEVTMRCQPILGHNTVFWYRQTMMQGLELLAYFRNRAPLDDSGMPKDRFSAEMPDATLATLKIQPSEPRDSAVYFCASGRSVDRGRSEAFFGQGTRLTVV.

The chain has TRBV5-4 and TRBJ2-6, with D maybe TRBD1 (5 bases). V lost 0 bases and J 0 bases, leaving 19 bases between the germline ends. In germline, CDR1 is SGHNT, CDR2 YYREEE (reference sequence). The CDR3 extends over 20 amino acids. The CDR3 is CASSLGGTGGRISGANVLTF. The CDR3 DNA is TGTGCCAGCAGCTTGGGGGGTACAGGTGGGCGTATCTCTGGGGCCAACGTCCTGACTTTC.

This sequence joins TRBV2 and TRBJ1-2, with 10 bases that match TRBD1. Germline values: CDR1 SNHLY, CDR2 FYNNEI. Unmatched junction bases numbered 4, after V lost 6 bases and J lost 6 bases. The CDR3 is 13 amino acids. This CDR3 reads CASRDRGKNGYTF. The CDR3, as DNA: TGTGCCAGCAGGGACAGGGGGAAGAATGGCTACACCTTC.

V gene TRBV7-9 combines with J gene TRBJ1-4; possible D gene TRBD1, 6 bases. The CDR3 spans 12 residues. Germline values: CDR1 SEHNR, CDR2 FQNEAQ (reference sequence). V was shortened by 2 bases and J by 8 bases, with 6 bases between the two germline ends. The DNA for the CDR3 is TGTGCCAGCAGCTTAAGGGGGGAAAAACTGTTTTTT. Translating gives CASSLRGEKLFF.

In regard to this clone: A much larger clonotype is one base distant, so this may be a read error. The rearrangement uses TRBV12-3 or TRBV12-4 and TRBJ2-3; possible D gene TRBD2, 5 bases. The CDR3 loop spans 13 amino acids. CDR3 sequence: CVSSWTSTDTQYF. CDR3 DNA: TGTGTCAGCAGTTGGACTAGCACAGATACGCAGTATTTT.

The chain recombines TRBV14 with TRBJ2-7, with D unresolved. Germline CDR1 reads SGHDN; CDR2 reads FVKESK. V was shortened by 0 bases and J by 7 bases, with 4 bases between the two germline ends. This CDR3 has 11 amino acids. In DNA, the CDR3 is TGTGCCAGCAGCCAAGAGAGGGAGCAGTACGTC. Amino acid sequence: CASSQEREQYV.

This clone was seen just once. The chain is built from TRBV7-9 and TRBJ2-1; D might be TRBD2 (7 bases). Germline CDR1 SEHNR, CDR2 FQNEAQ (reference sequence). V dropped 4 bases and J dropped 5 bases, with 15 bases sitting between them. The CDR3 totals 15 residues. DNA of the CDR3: TGTGCCAGCAGCTCCCCACGGGGGGCCGACAATGAGCAGTTCTTC. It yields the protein CASSSPRGADNEQFF.

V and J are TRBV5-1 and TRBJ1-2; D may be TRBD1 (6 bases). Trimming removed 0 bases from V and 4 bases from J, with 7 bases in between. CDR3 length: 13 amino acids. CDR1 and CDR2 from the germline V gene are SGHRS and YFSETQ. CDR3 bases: TGCGCCAGCAGCTTGGCGGACAGCTATGGCTACACCTTC. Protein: CASSLADSYGYTF. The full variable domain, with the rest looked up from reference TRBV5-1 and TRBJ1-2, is KAGVTQTPRYLIKTRGQQVTLSCSPISGHRSVSWYQQTPGQGLQFLFEYFSETQRNKGNFPGRFSGRQFSNSRSEMNVSTLELGDSALYLCASSLADSYGYTFGSGTRLTVV.

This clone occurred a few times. The CDR3 DNA reads as TGTGCCAGCAGCCCGGGACTTACTGAGATAGAGAACATTCAGTACTTC. Encoded protein: CASSPGLTEIENIQYF. V and J are TRBV5-4 and TRBJ2-4, with D perhaps TRBD2 (6 bases). Germline values: CDR1 SGHNT, CDR2 YYREEE (reference sequence). V was pared by 4 bases and J by 7 bases, with 21 bases between. The CDR3 runs to 16 residues.

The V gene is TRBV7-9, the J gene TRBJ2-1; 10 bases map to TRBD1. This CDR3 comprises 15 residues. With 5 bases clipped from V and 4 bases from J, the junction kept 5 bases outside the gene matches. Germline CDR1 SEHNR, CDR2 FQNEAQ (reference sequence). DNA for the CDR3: TGTGCCAGCAGCAAGGGACAGGGGAATTACAATGAGCAGTTCTTC. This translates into CASSKGQGNYNEQFF.

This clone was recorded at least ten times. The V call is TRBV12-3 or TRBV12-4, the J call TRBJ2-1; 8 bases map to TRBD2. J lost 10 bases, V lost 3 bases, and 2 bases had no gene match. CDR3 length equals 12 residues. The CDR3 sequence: CASSFRGGEQFF. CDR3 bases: TGTGCCAGCAGTTTCCGGGGGGGCGAGCAGTTCTTC.

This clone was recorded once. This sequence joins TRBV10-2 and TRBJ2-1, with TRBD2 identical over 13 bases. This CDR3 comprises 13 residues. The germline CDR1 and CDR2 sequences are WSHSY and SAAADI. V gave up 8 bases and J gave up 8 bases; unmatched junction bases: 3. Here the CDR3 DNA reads TGCGCCAGCCGAACTAGCGGGGGGGATGAGCAGTTCTTC. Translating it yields CASRTSGGDEQFF.